In its sample, the clone carrying this T cell receptor (beta chain) was seen a few times. Its antigen is still unknown. The sample is drawn from a study of shared clonotypes between healthy human individuals. Study outcomes and limitations: Four donors had around 5% of their naive CD4 clonotypes in common.

Using immunoSEQ multiplex PCR, the repertoire was profiled, and TCRdb retains in-frame clones only, with some absent. Of 2 million to 2.5 million clones listed, around 95% are singletons. CDR1 is MNHEY, CDR2 SMNVEV, per germline (reference sequence). With 2 bases removed from V and 9 bases from J, the gap between germline ends came to 11 bases. There are 13 residues in the CDR3. The clonotype originates from a man younger than 35 in good health. The chain combines TRBV27 with TRBJ1-5; no firm D call. The specimen sequenced was naive CD4+ T cells sorted from blood. The subset here: CD45RA+ positively selected. The CDR3 DNA reads TGTGCCAGCAGTTTAACAGATGTTTTGCCCCAGCATTTT. Translating it yields CASSLTDVLPQHF.